These 12 T cell receptor beta chains were sequenced from one sample in a study of T-cell memory formation after mild COVID-19. One entry per CDR3 protein results from TCRdb running MiXCR on the 5' RACE reads. The sample lists around 300,000 distinct CDR3 sequences, roughly 21% occurring once. What was sequenced was PBMCs or a T cell subset sorted from them (not recorded which). Source of these receptors: a man between 18 and 35 years old who had mild COVID-19 (a few samples of this study predate the infection). Cell type and time point are not known.

This clonotype was observed a handful of times. The chain is built from TRBV28 and TRBJ2-1, with 7 bases matching TRBD1. The germline V gene has CDR1 MDHEN and CDR2 SYDVKM. The CDR3 has 12 residues. Germline trimming cut 10 bases from V and 10 bases from J; bases unmatched to any gene: 10. CDR3 sequence: CATGSDREEQFF. The CDR3 DNA sequence: TGTGCCACGGGGAGCGACAGGGAGGAGCAGTTCTTC.

This rearrangement joins TRBV4-1 to TRBJ2-7; D ambiguous. The length of the CDR3 is 13 residues. Germline V gene sequence: CDR1 MGHRA, CDR2 YSYEKL. Deletions cut 4 bases from V and 9 bases from J, with 16 bases between. CDR3 DNA sequence: TGCGCCAGCAGCCCTCCCGGCGGCCTGGGGCAGTACTTC. It specifies CASSPPGGLGQYF.

The chain employs TRBV12-3 or TRBV12-4 and TRBJ2-7; D remains unclear. The CDR3 covers 14 residues. V gave up 5 bases and J gave up 0 bases, with 11 bases separating them. This chain's CDR3 is CASSPQESSYEQYF. In DNA form, the CDR3 reads TGTGCCAGCAGTCCCCAGGAGAGCTCCTACGAGCAGTACTTC.

This clonotype was counted only a few times. J is TRBJ2-7 and V is TRBV28, with no clear D. Germline CDR1 reads MDHEN; CDR2 reads SYDVKM. V was trimmed by 6 bases and J by 7 bases, leaving 7 bases between them. The CDR3 sequence is 10 residues long. Here the CDR3 DNA reads TGTGCCAGCAGACCGCGGGAGCAGTACGTC. Its translation is CASRPREQYV.

This clonotype was observed a handful of times. The chain employs TRBV7-3 and TRBJ2-1; unclear D gene. The CDR3 contains 13 residues. CDR1 is SGHTA and CDR2 is FQGTGA in the germline V gene. V was clipped by 8 bases and J by 0 bases, with 8 bases between them. The CDR3 region has the DNA TGTGCCAGCGGTCCTGGCTCCTACAATGAGCAGTTCTTC. This sequence encodes CASGPGSYNEQFF.

This clonotype has a count of ten or more. The V and J genes are TRBV7-2 and TRBJ2-1, with 9 nucleotides matching TRBD2. CDR3 length equals 12 residues. Trimming took 4 bases from V and 10 from J; bases not matched to a gene: 2. Germline V gives CDR1 SGHTA, CDR2 FQGNSA. The DNA of the CDR3 is TGTGCCAGCAGCTCTCTAGCGGGGGAGCAGTTCTTC. Protein sequence: CASSSLAGEQFF.

Written as DNA, the CDR3 is TGCGCCAGCCGACCCCGTTGGGGGACGAACACTGAAGCTTTCTTT. This encodes CASRPRWGTNTEAFF. V usage is TRBV5-1 and J usage is TRBJ1-1; possible D gene TRBD1, 5 bases. The V gene's germline CDR1 is SGHRS and CDR2 YFSETQ. The CDR3 runs 15 residues. V lost 7 bases and J lost 1, with 17 bases in between. Complete variable domain (other parts from reference TRBV5-1 and TRBJ1-1): KAGVTQTPRYLIKTRGQQVTLSCSPISGHRSVSWYQQTPGQGLQFLFEYFSETQRNKGNFPGRFSGRQFSNSRSEMNVSTLELGDSALYLCASRPRWGTNTEAFFGQGTRLTVV.

This clonotype was observed a handful of times. The chain is built from TRBV20-1 and TRBJ2-2; D call uncertain. Per germline, CDR1 DFQATT and CDR2 SNEGSKA (reference sequence). Trimming removed 6 bases at V and 1 base at J, with 15 bases between. CDR3 length equals 15 residues. The CDR3, as DNA: TGCAGTGCCGAATCCCACCAGGAGAACACCGGGGAGCTGTTTTTT. It specifies CSAESHQENTGELFF.

J is TRBJ2-1 and V is TRBV12-3 or TRBV12-4; D is uncertain. This CDR3 has 12 residues. Trimming stripped 6 bases from V and 4 bases from J, with 7 bases between. This CDR3 reads CASSPEYNEQFF. CDR3 DNA: TGTGCCAGCAGCCCTGAGTACAATGAGCAGTTCTTC.

V usage is TRBV7-2 and J usage is TRBJ1-5; D ambiguous. There are 12 residues in the CDR3. Germline V lookup: CDR1 SGHTA, CDR2 FQGNSA. V lost 1 base and J lost 5, with 3 bases in between. The CDR3 is CASSLEHQPQHF. CDR3 bases: TGTGCCAGCAGCTTAGAACATCAGCCCCAGCATTTT.

The chain joins TRBV10-3 to TRBJ2-1; 12 positions agree with TRBD2. The V gene end was trimmed by 8 bases and the J gene end by 5 bases; junction bases not matched to a gene: 10. The CDR3 contains 16 residues. Looked up from germline, CDR1 is ENHRY and CDR2 is SYGVKD. DNA for the CDR3: TGTGCCATCCGGGCTAGCGGGGGGGTGGTCGACAATGAGCAGTTCTTC. Its protein product is CAIRASGGVVDNEQFF.

This clonotype occurred a few times. This chain uses TRBV4-2 with TRBJ2-4; D possibly corresponds to TRBD1 (6 bases). Germline V gene lookup returns CDR1 LGHNA and CDR2 YNFKEQ. V was shortened by 0 bases and J by 6 bases, with 15 bases between the two germline ends. The CDR3 sequence is 16 residues long. CDR3 sequence (DNA): TGTGCCAGCAGCCAAGATCAGACAGGCGGTTCAAACATTCAGTACTTC. It is translated as CASSQDQTGGSNIQYF.